Below, 6 T cell receptor beta chains from the same sample are listed, as sequenced in a study of HIV-infected patients and healthy controls. Alpha and beta constant-region primers primed reverse transcription of approximately 500 ng RNA. Alpha and beta chain libraries were made separately by chain-specific third strand synthesis with multiplexing indices. A single record per CDR3 protein comes from TCRdb applying MiXCR to the 5' RACE reads. The table has about 7,800 distinct CDR3 sequences, roughly 6.1% seen once; the top ten hold roughly 22%. Whole blood was used without fractionation, so all unsorted peripheral T cells were included. The sample here was blood, taken before antiretroviral therapy. These receptors were collected from an adult with HIV infection.

This clonotype was counted a few times. The genes are TRBV5-1 and TRBJ2-2, with D maybe TRBD1 (6 bases). Germline V CDR1 and CDR2: SGHRS, YFSETQ. With 6 bases removed from V and 1 base from J, the gap between germline ends came to 16 bases. This CDR3 comprises 16 residues. CDR3 sequence (DNA): TGCGCCAGCACCCAACTAGGGACACGGAACACCGGGGAGCTGTTTTTT. It encodes CASTQLGTRNTGELFF. The whole variable domain, remainder taken from reference TRBV5-1 and TRBJ2-2, is KAGVTQTPRYLIKTRGQQVTLSCSPISGHRSVSWYQQTPGQGLQFLFEYFSETQRNKGNFPGRFSGRQFSNSRSEMNVSTLELGDSALYLCASTQLGTRNTGELFFGEGSRLTVL.

The J gene is TRBJ2-3, the V gene TRBV7-9, with 9 bases matching TRBD2. Germline V gene sequence: CDR1 SEHNR, CDR2 FQNEAQ (reference sequence). V trimming: 8 bases; J trimming: 1 base; junction bases outside the gene matches: 1. This CDR3 has 13 amino acids. The CDR3 spells CASRLAGTDTQYF. The CDR3 bases are TGTGCCAGCCGACTAGCGGGCACAGATACGCAGTATTTT.

Many counts were recorded for this clonotype. V and J are TRBV7-9 and TRBJ2-5; TRBD2 matches at 8 bases. Trimming took 1 base from V and 4 from J; bases not matched to a gene: 5. Germline-derived CDR1 and CDR2 are SEHNR and FQNEAQ (reference sequence). CDR3 length: 15 amino acids. CDR3 protein: CASSLVRGVVETQYF. Here the CDR3 DNA reads TGTGCCAGCAGCTTAGTGCGGGGGGTCGTAGAGACCCAGTACTTC.

This clonotype has a count of ten or more. The V gene is TRBV11-2, the J gene TRBJ2-1; D ambiguous. This CDR3 region has 14 residues. The V and J ends lost 5 bases and 7 bases respectively, with 15 bases between them. Germline V gene data show CDR1 as SGHAT and CDR2 as FQNNGV. The CDR3 region has the DNA TGTGCCAGCAGCACACGGCCCCAAGGAAATGAGCAGTTCTTC. It is translated as CASSTRPQGNEQFF.

This clonotype was recorded at least ten times. The CDR3 DNA reads TGTGCCAGCAGCCCGCCGACTAGCGGGGGAGAGACCCAGTACTTC. Translating gives CASSPPTSGGETQYF. The rearrangement links TRBV7-9 to TRBJ2-5, with TRBD2 matching 12 bases. Trimming at V came to 5 bases and at J to 4 bases, leaving 5 bases not matched to a gene. Per the germline V gene, CDR1 is SEHNR and CDR2 is FQNEAQ (reference sequence). This CDR3 is 15 amino acids long.

The CDR3 here is CASSLLAGGYNEQFF. The DNA for the CDR3 is TGTGCCAGCAGCTTACTAGCGGGGGGCTACAATGAGCAGTTCTTC. The chain uses TRBV7-3 and TRBJ2-1; 11 bases agree with TRBD2. Germline V gene lookup returns CDR1 SGHTA and CDR2 FQGTGA. The CDR3 length is 15 residues. The junction had 0 bases not matched to a gene; V was cut back by 2 bases and J by 3 bases.